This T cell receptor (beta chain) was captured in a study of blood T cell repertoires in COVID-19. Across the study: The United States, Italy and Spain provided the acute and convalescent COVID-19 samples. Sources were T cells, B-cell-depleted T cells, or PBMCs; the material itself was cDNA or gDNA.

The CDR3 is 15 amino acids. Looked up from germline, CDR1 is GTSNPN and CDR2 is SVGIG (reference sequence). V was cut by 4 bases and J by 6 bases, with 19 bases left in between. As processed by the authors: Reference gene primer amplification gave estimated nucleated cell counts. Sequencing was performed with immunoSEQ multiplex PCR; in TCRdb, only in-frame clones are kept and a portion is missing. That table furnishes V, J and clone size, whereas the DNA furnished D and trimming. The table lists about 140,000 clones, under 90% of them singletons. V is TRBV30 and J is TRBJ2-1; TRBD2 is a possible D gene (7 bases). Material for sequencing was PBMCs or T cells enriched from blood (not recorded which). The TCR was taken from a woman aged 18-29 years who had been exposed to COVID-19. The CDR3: CAWTLGGLTFNEQFF. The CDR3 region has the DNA TGTGCCTGGACCCTAGGGGGACTAACTTTCAATGAGCAGTTCTTC.